The rows below give T cell receptor beta chains drawn from one sample of a study of shared clonotypes between healthy human individuals. Clones were sequenced by immunoSEQ multiplex PCR, and TCRdb holds only the in-frame ones, with some missing. The table lists about 680,000 clones, 73% of them singletons. The sequenced material came from memory CD4+ T cells sorted from blood. The receptors come from a woman aged 25 to 39 in good health. CDR3s include the opening cysteine and the closing phenylalanine or tryptophan. A D gene is named only where the DNA matches it firmly. Expanded clones get a size class; other rows say once, few or many, or leave the size out.

V gene	J gene	clone size	D gene	CDR3 DNA	CDR3 protein
TRBV28	TRBJ1-2	once	TRBD1	TGTGCCAGCAGCAGGGGGAGTAACTATGGCTACACCTTC	CASSRGSNYGYTF
TRBV4-2	TRBJ2-2	NA	NA	TGTGCCAGCAGCCAAGATTCGGGGACCGGGGAGCTGTTTTTT	CASSQDSGTGELFF
TRBV6-1	TRBJ1-4	NA	NA	TGTGCCAGCAGTGTCTCCGGGTTGGGTGAAAAACTGTTTTTT	CASSVSGLGEKLFF
TRBV5-5	TRBJ2-4	NA	TRBD2	TGTGCCAGCAGCTTGGAAGGGGTGGGCGGGAGTAAAAACATTCAGTACTTC	CASSLEGVGGSKNIQYF
TRBV19	TRBJ1-1	few	NA	TGTGCCAGTAGTAACGGGCTCCCGGACTTGGCTTTCTTT	CASSNGLPDLAFF
TRBV5-1	TRBJ2-7	NA	TRBD1	TGCGCCAGCAGCTTGGAGCCAAACAGAGGACAGGGGGGAAATTACGAGCAGTACTTC	CASSLEPNRGQGGNYEQYF
TRBV10-1	TRBJ2-7	NA	NA	TGCGCCAGCAGTGAGTCGCATGGACTAAAGCAGTACTTC	CASSESHGLKQYF
TRBV18	TRBJ1-1	NA	NA	TGTGCCAGCTCACCAGCCTATGGTGTCAGCAGGATTGAAGCTTTCTTT	CASSPAYGVSRIEAFF
TRBV14	TRBJ2-2	NA	NA	TGTGCCAGCAGCCAAATTTTCACCGGGGAGCTGTTTTTT	CASSQIFTGELFF
TRBV27	TRBJ1-2	NA	TRBD1	TGTGCCAGCAGTGGGACCGGGACAGGGTATGGCTACACCTTC	CASSGTGTGYGYTF
TRBV4-2	TRBJ2-7	NA	TRBD2	TGTGCCAGCAGCCACCCCGGAGCGGGAGGGCCCTTGATCGCGAACGAGCAGTACTTC	CASSHPGAGGPLIANEQYF
TRBV27	TRBJ2-1	NA	TRBD2	TGTGCCAGCAGTTCACTAGCGGGAGTTAGGAATGAGCAGTTCTTC	CASSSLAGVRNEQFF
TRBV4-1	TRBJ2-2	NA	NA	TGCGCCAGCAGCCAAGTGGTCAGGTCGAACACCGGGGAGCTGTTTTTT	CASSQVVRSNTGELFF
TRBV21-1	TRBJ2-1	NA	NA	TGTGCCACAAGACTAGCGGGAAGTTGTGAGCAGTTCTTC	CATRLAGSCEQFF
TRBV5-4	TRBJ2-5	NA	NA	TGTGCCAGCAGCCACCGATTAGCCCCCAAAGAGACCCAGTACTTC	CASSHRLAPKETQYF
TRBV18	TRBJ1-5	NA	NA	TGTGCCAGCTCACCTACACAGGGCAGGCAGCCCCAGCATTTT	CASSPTQGRQPQHF
TRBV28	TRBJ1-2	NA	NA	TGTGCCAGCAGCCCCCCTCTACACCAAGGGCATGGCTACACCTTC	CASSPPLHQGHGYTF
TRBV4-1	TRBJ2-5	NA	NA	TGCGCCAGCAGCCCCGGACGGACCCAAGAGACCCAGTACTTC	CASSPGRTQETQYF
TRBV28	TRBJ2-6	NA	TRBD2	TGTGCCAGCAGGGGGACTAGCGGGAGTCTGAGTGGGGCCAACGTCCTGACTTTC	CASRGTSGSLSGANVLTF
TRBV27	TRBJ2-2	NA	NA	TGTGCCAGCAGTTTGATCCCACAGGCTCCAACCGGGGAGCTGTTTTTT	CASSLIPQAPTGELFF
TRBV19	TRBJ1-1	NA	NA	TGTGCCAGTAATCATCTCAGGGAGACTGAAGCTTTCTTT	CASNHLRETEAFF
TRBV27	TRBJ1-5	few	TRBD1	TGTGCCAGCAGTTTTAGGGGGCGCAATCAGCCCCAGCATTTT	CASSFRGRNQPQHF
TRBV2	TRBJ1-1	NA	TRBD1	TGTGCCAGCAGTGCCCCACCGGGACAGGGGGCCCGCGCTGAAGCTTTCTTT	CASSAPPGQGARAEAFF
TRBV16	TRBJ2-2	NA	NA	TGTGCCAGCAGCCAATCCCCCGAGAACACCGGGGAGCTGTTTTTT	CASSQSPENTGELFF
TRBV25-1	TRBJ2-3	NA	NA	TGTGCCAGCAGTGTAGGGGGGGAGGGCCCGACAGATACGCAGTATTTT	CASSVGGEGPTDTQYF
TRBV6-7	TRBJ1-5	NA	NA	TGTGCCAGCAGTGCTACCGGGACACTTTATCAGCCCCAGCATTTT	CASSATGTLYQPQHF
TRBV28	TRBJ2-2	NA	TRBD2	TGTGCCAGCAGCCTAGCGGGAGGCGCACCCGGGGAGCTGTTTTTT	CASSLAGGAPGELFF
TRBV28	TRBJ1-3	NA	NA	TGTGCCAGCTTCTCAGGTAGCTCTGGAAACACCATATATTTT	CASFSGSSGNTIYF
TRBV19	TRBJ2-5	NA	TRBD1	TGTGCCAGTAGTATAGGTGGGACAGGGGTGGAGACCCAGTACTTC	CASSIGGTGVETQYF
TRBV11-3	TRBJ2-2	NA	NA	TGTGCCAGCAGCTTAAGTCACGAGTACACCGGGGAGCTGTTTTTT	CASSLSHEYTGELFF
TRBV7-8	TRBJ2-7	NA	TRBD2	TGTGCCAGCAGCCCATCCGGCCAGCGGGAGAGCTCCTACGAGCAGTACTTC	CASSPSGQRESSYEQYF
TRBV15	TRBJ2-7	NA	NA	TGTGCCACCAGCAGGGGGGGGACAGAATACGAGCAGTACTTC	CATSRGGTEYEQYF
TRBV18	TRBJ1-4	NA	NA	TGTGCCAGCTCACCGTACACAGGGACAACTAATGAAAAACTGTTTTTT	CASSPYTGTTNEKLFF
TRBV10-1	TRBJ1-2	NA	NA	TGCGCCAGCAATAATGGCTACACCTTC	CASNNGYTF
TRBV28	TRBJ2-5	NA	TRBD1	TGTGCCAGCAGCCGGACAGGGGGCCGAGAGACCCAGTACTTC	CASSRTGGRETQYF